The 32 T cell receptor beta chains below all came from one sample that was sequenced in a study of cytomegalovirus exposure and HLA in healthy donors. The PCR ran on 60 Vbeta and 13 Jbeta primers. Clones were sequenced by immunoSEQ multiplex PCR, and TCRdb holds only the in-frame ones, with some missing. The sample shows roughly 100,000 clones, about four fifths of them seen only once. Sequenced: PBMCs. The receptor source for this set is a man aged 25 to 40 in good health and CMV-seronegative.

J is TRBJ2-7 and V is TRBV15; D is possibly TRBD1 (6 bases). The CDR3 consists of 13 residues. Germline V gene sequence: CDR1 LNHNV, CDR2 YYDKDF (reference sequence). Trimming left V 5 bases short and J 3 bases short, with 11 bases between. The CDR3 is CATSGAGDYEQYF. DNA for the CDR3: TGTGCCACCAGCGGGGCAGGGGACTACGAGCAGTACTTC.

The genes are TRBV18 and TRBJ2-1; D may be TRBD2 (5 bases). The germline CDR1 and CDR2 sequences are KGHSH and LQKENI. The V end lost 0 bases, the J end lost 10 bases, and 16 bases lay between the germline ends. The CDR3 runs to 15 residues. CDR3 sequence reads: CASSPPSGKDFEQFF. The CDR3 DNA follows: TGTGCCAGCTCACCACCGTCTGGTAAGGACTTCGAGCAGTTCTTC.

The chain is built from TRBV19 and TRBJ2-1; 10 bases map to TRBD2. The V and J ends lost 4 bases and 4 bases, in that order; junction bases with no gene match: 4. The CDR3 length is 15 residues. Germline CDR1 and CDR2: LNHDA and SQIVND (reference sequence). Written as DNA, the CDR3 is TGTGCCAGTAGTAGGAGGACTAGCGGTTACAATGAGCAGTTCTTC. Protein sequence: CASSRRTSGYNEQFF.

The gene calls are TRBV6-5 and TRBJ2-7; 9 nucleotides align to TRBD1. Germline V gene data show CDR1 as MNHEY and CDR2 as SVGAGI. This CDR3 contains 13 residues. The ends lost 6 bases at V and 6 bases at J; junction bases unmatched: 6. The CDR3 spells CASRQGAMSEQYF. DNA of the CDR3: TGTGCCAGCAGACAGGGGGCAATGAGCGAGCAGTACTTC.

The rearrangement joins TRBV27 to TRBJ2-6; D perhaps matches TRBD1 (6 bases). Germline values: CDR1 MNHEY, CDR2 SMNVEV (reference sequence). Trimming left V 5 bases short and J 3 bases short, with 14 bases between. The CDR3 is made up of 16 amino acids. The CDR3 loop reads CASSVTGYNGANVLTF. The CDR3 bases are TGTGCCAGCAGTGTTACAGGGTACAATGGGGCCAACGTCCTGACTTTC.

The chain uses TRBV7-6 and TRBJ2-2; 9 bases are a match to TRBD2. Trimming removed 3 bases from V and 2 bases from J; junction bases left unmatched: 1. This CDR3 comprises 15 residues. Germline-derived CDR1 and CDR2 are SGHVS and FNYEAQ. The DNA for the CDR3 is TGTGCCAGCAGCTTTAGCGGGAGTAACACCGGGGAGCTGTTTTTT. This translates into CASSFSGSNTGELFF.

This chain joins TRBV9 and TRBJ2-3, with D tentatively TRBD2 (6 bases). CDR1 SGDLS and CDR2 YYNGEE come from the germline V gene. Trimming removed 2 bases at V and 1 base at J, with 11 bases between. The CDR3 extends over 15 amino acids. The CDR3 bases are TGTGCCAGCAGCGTTAAAGGCGGGGGCACAGATACGCAGTATTTT. It translates to CASSVKGGGTDTQYF.

The chain is built from TRBV28 and TRBJ2-4; possible D gene TRBD1, 6 bases. Germline V gene data show CDR1 as MDHEN and CDR2 as SYDVKM. The CDR3 sequence is 13 residues long. Trimming left V 2 bases short and J 6 bases short, with 8 bases between. The CDR3 is CASSLGQSNIQYF. DNA for the CDR3: TGTGCCAGCAGTTTAGGACAGTCAAACATTCAGTACTTC.

Comment on this clone: The junction does not match germline at one end; this may be a read error. This chain joins TRBV29-1 and TRBJ1-6; D ambiguous. The CDR3 consists of 13 residues. CDR1 and CDR2 from the germline V gene are SQVTM and ANQGSEA. The CDR3 region is CSVGLERNSLLHF. The CDR3 nucleotides read TGCAGCGTGGGTCTCGAGCGTAATTCACTCCTCCACTTT.

At least ten counts were recorded for this clone. The rearrangement links TRBV7-6 to TRBJ2-6; D is undetermined. The CDR3 totals 20 residues. Per germline, CDR1 SGHVS and CDR2 FNYEAQ. Trimming removed 0 bases at V and 0 bases at J, with 18 bases between. CDR3 region: CASSLAPPGAQFSGANVLTF. DNA for the CDR3: TGTGCCAGCAGCTTAGCGCCCCCCGGAGCCCAGTTCTCTGGGGCCAACGTCCTGACTTTC.

The chain employs TRBV28 and TRBJ2-4, with TRBD2 as a possible D gene (6 bases). Germline V gene data show CDR1 as MDHEN and CDR2 as SYDVKM. V shed 6 bases and J shed 8 bases, with 14 bases lying between them. The CDR3 length is 13 residues. CDR3 amino acids: CASRSGLRDIQYF. The CDR3 coding sequence is TGTGCCAGCAGAAGCGGGTTGAGGGACATTCAGTACTTC.

The chain is built from TRBV15 and TRBJ1-1; D unclear. Germline V gene lookup returns CDR1 LNHNV and CDR2 YYDKDF (reference sequence). This CDR3 contains 12 residues. V was clipped by 6 bases and J by 10 bases, with 15 bases between them. CDR3 DNA sequence: TGTGCCACCAGTCTCTCCGGGTACGGAGCTTTCTTT. Translating it yields CATSLSGYGAFF.

The rearrangement uses TRBV19 and TRBJ1-5; no definite D call. The V end lost 8 bases, the J end lost 2 bases, and 19 bases lay between the germline ends. The germline V gene encodes CDR1 LNHDA and CDR2 SQIVND (reference sequence). The CDR3 consists of 16 residues. The CDR3 sequence: CASSSADYSGNQPQHF. The CDR3 DNA follows: TGTGCCAGTTCCTCAGCAGATTACAGTGGCAATCAGCCCCAGCATTTT. The complete variable domain, with remaining parts taken from reference TRBV19 and TRBJ1-5, reads DGGITQSPKYLFRKEGQNVTLSCEQNLNHDAMYWYRQDPGQGLRLIYYSQIVNDFQKGDIAEGYSVSREKKESFPLTVTSAQKNPTAFYLCASSSADYSGNQPQHFGDGTRLSIL.

The chain has TRBV28 and TRBJ2-7, with D perhaps matching TRBD2 (6 bases). V was cut by 6 bases and J by 6 bases, with 12 bases left in between. Germline-derived CDR1 and CDR2 are MDHEN and SYDVKM. This CDR3 spans 12 amino acids. CDR3 in amino acids: CASRTTSSEQYF. The CDR3 DNA is TGTGCCAGCAGGACGACTAGTTCCGAGCAGTACTTC.

This clone is medium-sized by share. CDR3 in amino acids: CASSPEQGLMNTEAFF. CDR3 nucleotides: TGTGCCAGTAGTCCAGAACAGGGGCTCATGAACACTGAAGCTTTCTTT. J is TRBJ1-1 and V is TRBV19; 7 nucleotides agree with TRBD1. Germline V CDR1 and CDR2: LNHDA, SQIVND (reference sequence). Losses at the gene ends were 5 bases for V and 0 bases for J; bases not matched to a gene: 9. The CDR3 runs to 16 residues.

The V and J genes are TRBV6-1 and TRBJ2-7; 7 nucleotides line up with TRBD2. The CDR3 consists of 14 residues. The ends lost 4 bases at V and 6 bases at J; junction bases unmatched: 9. The germline V gene has CDR1 MNHNS and CDR2 SASEGT. The CDR3 DNA sequence: TGTGCCAGCAGTGTAGGGGAGGGACTAACCGAGCAGTACTTC. Translated: CASSVGEGLTEQYF.

The chain recombines TRBV9 with TRBJ1-1; possible D gene TRBD1, 6 bases. Between the trimmed V and J ends, which lost 0 bases and 3 bases, there was a span of 6 bases. CDR3 length: 13 residues. Germline V lookup: CDR1 SGDLS, CDR2 YYNGEE. CDR3 sequence (DNA): TGTGCCAGCAGCGTAGCAGGGGACACTGAAGCTTTCTTT. This translates into CASSVAGDTEAFF.

V gene TRBV4-1 combines with J gene TRBJ2-5; D possibly corresponds to TRBD2 (6 bases). The CDR3 runs 14 residues. V lost 4 bases to trimming and J lost 6 bases, with 15 bases between them. CDR1 MGHRA and CDR2 YSYEKL come from the germline V gene. The CDR3 region is CASSPRPSGQTQYF. In DNA, the CDR3 is TGCGCCAGCAGCCCCCGCCCCAGCGGGCAGACCCAGTACTTC.

The rearrangement uses TRBV28 and TRBJ2-7; TRBD2 matches 9 bases. V shed 5 bases, J shed 5 bases, and the junction held 7 bases outside the gene matches. The length of the CDR3 is 14 residues. Germline assignment: CDR1 MDHEN and CDR2 SYDVKM. CDR3 bases: TGTGCCAGCAGTCCCCCAGCGGGAGGTGACGAGCAGTACTTC. Its translation is CASSPPAGGDEQYF.

J is TRBJ2-1 and V is TRBV19, with 11 positions matching TRBD2. Looked up from germline, CDR1 is LNHDA and CDR2 is SQIVND (reference sequence). V was clipped by 5 bases and J by 5 bases; unmatched bases: 2. The CDR3 extends over 14 amino acids. Here the CDR3 reads CASSSTSGNNEQFF. Here the CDR3 DNA reads TGTGCCAGTAGTTCGACTAGCGGGAACAATGAGCAGTTCTTC.

About this clone itself: An end of the junction does not agree with germline; a read error may underlie this. The genes are TRBV9 and TRBJ1-2; 9 bases are a match to TRBD1. Germline CDR1 and CDR2: SGDLS and YYNGEE. The CDR3 is 14 amino acids. CDR3 amino acids: CASSREGQGYGYPF. CDR3 DNA sequence: TGTGCCAGCAGCCGAGAGGGACAGGGCTATGGCTACCCCTTC.

The chain combines TRBV18 with TRBJ2-5, with D possibly being TRBD2 (6 bases). The CDR3 sequence is 14 residues long. Germline CDR1 is KGHSH and CDR2 is LQKENI. The V gene lost 0 bases and the J gene lost 11 bases, with 16 bases spanning the gap. The CDR3 here is CASSPPDGTREQYF. The DNA for the CDR3 is TGTGCCAGCTCACCACCCGACGGGACCCGGGAGCAGTACTTC.

This clone appeared once. The CDR3 loop is CSVEGGLAGEGNEQFF. Written as DNA, the CDR3 is TGCAGCGTTGAAGGGGGACTAGCGGGAGAAGGGAATGAGCAGTTCTTC. The chain combines TRBV29-1 with TRBJ2-1; 14 bases are a match to TRBD2. Germline trimming cut 1 base from V and 7 bases from J; bases unmatched to any gene: 6. The CDR3 spans 16 residues. CDR1 and CDR2 from the germline V gene are SQVTM and ANQGSEA.

The CDR3 sequence: CASSYGAREGEKLFF. The DNA of the CDR3 is TGTGCCAGCTCATACGGAGCCAGGGAAGGTGAAAAACTGTTTTTT. V and J are TRBV18 and TRBJ1-4, with D perhaps TRBD1 (5 bases). CDR1 is KGHSH, CDR2 LQKENI, per germline. The CDR3 consists of 15 residues. Trimming took off 5 bases at V and 7 bases at J, with 17 bases between the two ends.

The rearrangement links TRBV7-6 to TRBJ2-6, with D maybe TRBD1 (6 bases). This CDR3 is 19 amino acids long. V gave up 1 base and J gave up 1 base, with 17 bases separating them. Per germline, CDR1 SGHVS and CDR2 FNYEAQ. The CDR3 nucleotides are TGTGCCAGCAGCTTAGTTCTCACAGGGAAGCAATCTGGGGCCAACGTCCTGACTTTC. Translating gives CASSLVLTGKQSGANVLTF.

This rearrangement joins TRBV27 to TRBJ2-1, with D possibly being TRBD1 (5 bases). Germline CDR1 and CDR2: MNHEY and SMNVEV (reference sequence). Between the trimmed V and J ends, which lost 1 base and 10 bases, there was a span of 20 bases. This CDR3 spans 16 amino acids. The CDR3 spells CASSLYRTLTMSEQFF. CDR3 nucleotides: TGTGCCAGCAGTTTATATCGGACACTCACAATGTCGGAGCAGTTCTTC.

The gene calls are TRBV2 and TRBJ2-5; 7 bases line up with TRBD2. The junction had 9 bases not matched to a gene; V was cut back by 6 bases and J by 5 bases. The germline CDR1 and CDR2 sequences are SNHLY and FYNNEI. This CDR3 has 14 amino acids. CDR3 amino acids: CASSPAGVSETQYF. The CDR3 coding sequence is TGTGCCAGCAGCCCGGCGGGAGTGAGTGAGACCCAGTACTTC.

The CDR3 loop reads CASSPDRTNEKLFF. CDR3 coding DNA: TGTGCCAGCTCTCCGGACAGGACGAATGAAAAACTGTTTTTT. The chain uses TRBV18 and TRBJ1-4; TRBD1 agrees at 7 bases. V dropped 6 bases and J dropped 5; count of bases not matched to a gene: 6. The CDR3 is 14 residues long. Germline values: CDR1 KGHSH, CDR2 LQKENI.

The chain couples TRBV28 to TRBJ2-7, with a tentative D call TRBD2 (7 bases). V was pared by 8 bases and J by 0 bases, with 14 bases between. CDR1 and CDR2 from the germline V gene are MDHEN and SYDVKM. This CDR3 comprises 14 residues. The CDR3 DNA follows: TGTGCCAGCCTTAGGGGGGGCCGCTCCTACGAGCAGTACTTC. Protein: CASLRGGRSYEQYF.

This clone was detected once. The chain has TRBV19 and TRBJ2-1; tentatively, D is TRBD1 (5 bases). Trimming removed 3 bases at V and 5 bases at J, with 8 bases between. The CDR3 is 13 residues long. Germline V lookup: CDR1 LNHDA, CDR2 SQIVND (reference sequence). In DNA, the CDR3 is TGTGCCAGTAGTATCTTCAGGGACAATGAGCAGTTCTTC. Residues: CASSIFRDNEQFF. The whole variable domain, filled in from reference TRBV19 and TRBJ2-1, reads DGGITQSPKYLFRKEGQNVTLSCEQNLNHDAMYWYRQDPGQGLRLIYYSQIVNDFQKGDIAEGYSVSREKKESFPLTVTSAQKNPTAFYLCASSIFRDNEQFFGPGTRLTVL.

The V gene is TRBV30, the J gene TRBJ1-5; unclear D gene. This CDR3 spans 13 amino acids. Germline values: CDR1 GTSNPN, CDR2 SVGIG (reference sequence). Trimming took 4 bases from V and 2 from J, leaving 9 bases between them. CDR3: CAWNRVGNQPQHF. The CDR3 DNA sequence: TGTGCCTGGAATAGAGTTGGCAATCAGCCCCAGCATTTT.

This chain uses TRBV2 with TRBJ1-6; unclear D gene. This CDR3 has 11 residues. In germline, CDR1 is SNHLY, CDR2 FYNNEI. V was clipped by 8 bases and J by 10 bases, with 9 bases between them. CDR3 DNA: TGTGCCAGCCGTCGAGGCTCACCCCTCCACTTT. It translates to CASRRGSPLHF.